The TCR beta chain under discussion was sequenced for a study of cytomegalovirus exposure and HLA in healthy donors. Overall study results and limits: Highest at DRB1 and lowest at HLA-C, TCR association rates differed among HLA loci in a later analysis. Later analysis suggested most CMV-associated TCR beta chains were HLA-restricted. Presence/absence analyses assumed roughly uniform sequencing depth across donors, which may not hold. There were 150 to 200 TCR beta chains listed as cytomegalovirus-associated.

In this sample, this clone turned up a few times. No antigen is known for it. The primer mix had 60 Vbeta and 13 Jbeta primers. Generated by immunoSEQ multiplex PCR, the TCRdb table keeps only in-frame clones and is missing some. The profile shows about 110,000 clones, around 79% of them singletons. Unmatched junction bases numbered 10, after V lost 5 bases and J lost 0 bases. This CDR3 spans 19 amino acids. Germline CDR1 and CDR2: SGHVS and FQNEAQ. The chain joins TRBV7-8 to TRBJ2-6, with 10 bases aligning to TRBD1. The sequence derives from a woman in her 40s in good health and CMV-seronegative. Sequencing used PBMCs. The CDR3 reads CASSTRQGALPSGANVLTF. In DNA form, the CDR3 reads TGTGCCAGCAGCACGCGACAGGGGGCGCTACCCTCTGGGGCCAACGTCCTGACTTTC. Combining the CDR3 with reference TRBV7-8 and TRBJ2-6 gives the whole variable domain GAGVSQSPRYKVAKRGQDVALRCDPISGHVSLFWYQQALGQGPEFLTYFQNEAQLDKSGLPSDRFFAERPEGSVSTLKIQRTQQEDSAVYLCASSTRQGALPSGANVLTFGAGSRLTVL.